The 32 T cell receptor beta chains reported below all come from one sample, sequenced in a study of T cells in women clearing cervical HPV infection (dated by TCRdb to the late 2010s). Libraries were constructed by the immunoSEQ multiplex PCR assay. The immuneACCESS repertoire file appears here via TCRdb, limited to in-frame rearrangements. These files lack a portion of the clones; in checked studies, under half of the deficit traces to unresolved V genes, and the cause of the others is not known. This sample's table carries some 23,000 clones. The top ten clones comprise about 9.1% of the sample. The sample comprised blood buffy coat. Receptors were obtained from a woman between 18 and 69 years old with a cervical HPV16 infection that either progressed to CIN3+ or cleared (not recorded which).

Details on this clone: The read comes to an end 3 residues before the CDR3 does, leaving the germline J gene to fill in the end. The chain links TRBV20-1 to TRBJ1-2, with TRBD1 matching over 12 bases. CDR1 and CDR2 (germline): DFQATT, SNEGSKA (reference sequence). Losses at the gene ends were 3 bases for V and 4 bases for J; bases not matched to a gene: 3. This CDR3 is 14 amino acids long. Incomplete CDR3 DNA: TGCAGTGCTAGGGGACAGGGGGCGAGCTATGGC. Translated, it gives CSARGQGASYG. The full CDR3 protein reads CSARGQGASYGYTF.

For this clone: Read data end 3 residues before the CDR3 end; the end is taken from the germline J gene. The chain employs TRBV20-1 and TRBJ1-5; 8 nucleotides agree with TRBD1. The CDR3 is 14 residues long. V was clipped by 6 bases and J by 5 bases; unmatched bases: 9. Germline CDR1 and CDR2: DFQATT and SNEGSKA (reference sequence). The CDR3 bases that were read are TGCAGTGCAGTCAGGGGGCTGAAGGATCAGCCC. This translates into CSAVRGLKDQP. The complete CDR3 protein is CSAVRGLKDQPQHF.

As for this clone: The observed sequence ends 3 residues before the CDR3 terminus, with the missing tail filled in from the germline J gene. This chain links TRBV5-6 with TRBJ2-7; possible D gene TRBD2, 5 bases. CDR3 length equals 13 residues. CDR1 SGHDT and CDR2 YYEEEE come from the germline V gene. The V gene lost 4 bases and the J gene lost 5 bases, with 13 bases spanning the gap. The CDR3 bases that were read are TGTGCCAGCAGCCCGACTAACGGAGACGAG. It translates to CASSPTNGDE. The full CDR3 protein is CASSPTNGDEQYF.

Concerning this clone: The missing CDR3 end, 3 residues past where the read stops, is filled in from the germline J gene. The chain is built from TRBV6-1 and TRBJ2-7; 7 bases match TRBD1. V lost 2 bases and J lost 5; bases outside the gene matches: 3. CDR1 is MNHNS, CDR2 SASEGT, per germline. The CDR3 runs 13 residues. CDR3 DNA (partial): TGTGCCAGCAGTGAATGGACAGGCAACGAG. The encoded protein is CASSEWTGNE. The whole CDR3 reads CASSEWTGNEQYF.

The CDR3 sequence is CASSVSGTGGLSSTDTQYF. Partial CDR3 DNA: TGTGCCAGCAGTGTCAGTGGGACAGGGGGACTAAGCAGCACAGATACG. The chain is built from TRBV2 and TRBJ2-3; 11 bases are shared with TRBD1. The read halts 3 residues ahead of the CDR3 end, with the missing end drawn from the germline J gene. Germline trimming cut 4 bases from V and 0 bases from J; bases unmatched to any gene: 12. CDR1 SNHLY and CDR2 FYNNEI come from the germline V gene. The CDR3 is made up of 19 amino acids.

Note on this clone: The read falls 3 residues short of the CDR3 end, and the missing part is taken from the germline J gene. The chain employs TRBV2 and TRBJ1-2; a possible D gene is TRBD1 (6 bases). Germline values: CDR1 SNHLY, CDR2 FYNNEI. V was clipped by 5 bases and J by 5 bases, with 6 bases between them. This CDR3 region has 11 residues. The CDR3 protein is CASSTGYGYTF. The part of the CDR3 DNA that was read is TGTGCCAGCAGTACAGGGTATGGC.

Partial CDR3 DNA: TGCAGTGCTCAAACCCGGGACTCTTACTCCTACAATGAG. This codes for CSAQTRDSYSYNE. The CDR3 as a whole reads CSAQTRDSYSYNEQFF. The chain is built from TRBV20-1 and TRBJ2-1; tentatively, D is TRBD2 (6 bases). The DNA ends 3 residues before the CDR3 does, and the rest of the CDR3 is filled in from the germline J gene. Germline V gene lookup returns CDR1 DFQATT and CDR2 SNEGSKA (reference sequence). Between the trimmed V and J ends, which lost 5 bases and 0 bases, there was a span of 17 bases. This CDR3 has 16 residues.

Concerning this clone: Read data end 3 residues before the CDR3 end; the end is taken from the germline J gene. This specimen includes other DNA sequences encoding the same CDR3. This sequence joins TRBV5-1 and TRBJ2-3; D possibly corresponds to TRBD1 (8 bases). This CDR3 is 14 amino acids long. The germline V gene encodes CDR1 SGHRS and CDR2 YFSETQ. Trimming shortened V by 9 bases and J by 0 bases, and 14 bases separated the two germline ends. CDR3 protein: CATNRGGSTDTQYF. The part of the CDR3 DNA that was read is TGCGCCACCAACAGGGGGGGGAGCACAGATACG. Using reference TRBV5-1 and TRBJ2-3 for the parts outside the CDR3, the full variable domain is KAGVTQTPRYLIKTRGQQVTLSCSPISGHRSVSWYQQTPGQGLQFLFEYFSETQRNKGNFPGRFSGRQFSNSRSEMNVSTLELGDSALYLCATNRGGSTDTQYFGPGTRLTVL.

As regards this clone: The sequence runs out 3 residues before the end of the CDR3; the remainder is reconstructed from the germline J gene. This chain uses TRBV30 with TRBJ2-2; D is possibly TRBD2 (5 bases). V was shortened by 2 bases and J by 3 bases, with 10 bases between the two germline ends. Germline V gene data show CDR1 as GTSNPN and CDR2 as SVGIG (reference sequence). The length of the CDR3 is 14 residues. CDR3 DNA, as far as it was read: TGTGCCTGGAGTATCGGGCGGGACACCGGGGAG. Its translation: CAWSIGRDTGE. The whole CDR3 sequence reads CAWSIGRDTGELFF.

Concerning this clone: The sequence runs out 3 residues before the end of the CDR3; the remainder is reconstructed from the germline J gene. This chain joins TRBV2 and TRBJ2-7; 12 nucleotides align to TRBD2. Germline loops: CDR1 SNHLY, CDR2 FYNNEI. The CDR3 has 16 residues. The V gene end was trimmed by 7 bases and the J gene end by 3 bases; junction bases not matched to a gene: 10. The sequenced CDR3 bases are TGTGCCAGCATATACCAAACTAGCGGGAGGTTCTACGAG. This gives the protein CASIYQTSGRFYE. The full CDR3 is CASIYQTSGRFYEQYF. Looking up the rest from reference TRBV2 and TRBJ2-7 gives the full variable domain: EPEVTQTPSHQVTQMGQEVILRCVPISNHLYFYWYRQILGQKVEFLVSFYNNEISEKSEIFDDQFSVERPDGSNFTLKIRSTKLEDSAMYFCASIYQTSGRFYEQYFGPGTRLTVT.

Partial CDR3 DNA: TGTGCCAGCAGCCCCGGACAGGAGCGTATCTATGGC. This codes for CASSPGQERIYG. The whole CDR3 reads CASSPGQERIYGYTF. V is TRBV14 and J is TRBJ1-2, with 7 bases fitting TRBD1. The read ends 3 residues shy of where the CDR3 ends; the end is completed using the germline J gene. The CDR3 runs 15 residues. Germline V gene sequence: CDR1 SGHDN, CDR2 FVKESK. V gave up 4 bases and J gave up 4 bases; unmatched junction bases: 9. The variable domain in full, with the rest retrieved from reference TRBV14 and TRBJ1-2, is EAGVTQFPSHSVIEKGQTVTLRCDPISGHDNLYWYRRVMGKEIKFLLHFVKESKQDESGMPNNRFLAERTGGTYSTLKVQPAELEDSGVYFCASSPGQERIYGYTFGSGTRLTVV.

Points on this clone: The CDR3 end is not reached by the read, which stops 3 residues before it; the germline J gene fills it in. The chain couples TRBV6-4 to TRBJ2-1; 9 nucleotides agree with TRBD1. The V gene's germline CDR1 is MRHNA and CDR2 SNTAGT. V lost 6 bases to trimming and J lost 8 bases; unmatched junction nucleotides: 11. The CDR3 spans 15 residues. The part of the CDR3 DNA that was read is TGTGCCAGCAGCCCCCGAGGGACAGGGCTACATGAG. It encodes CASSPRGTGLHE. The full CDR3 sequence reads CASSPRGTGLHEQFF.

As to this clone: The read finishes 3 residues shy of the CDR3 end, and the germline J gene is used to complete it. This rearrangement joins TRBV30 to TRBJ1-5; D unclear. Trimming removed 1 base at V and 7 bases at J, with 11 bases between. This CDR3 has 13 residues. Looked up from germline, CDR1 is GTSNPN and CDR2 is SVGIG (reference sequence). CDR3 loop: CAWSGGDFQPQHF. CDR3 bases read: TGTGCCTGGAGTGGAGGAGACTTCCAGCCC.

As regards this clone: The CDR3 end is not reached by the read, which stops 3 residues before it; the germline J gene fills it in. The chain combines TRBV7-8 with TRBJ1-2; TRBD1 agrees at 7 bases. The CDR3 is 13 residues long. From germline, CDR1 is SGHVS and CDR2 FQNEAQ. The sequenced CDR3 bases are TGTGCCAGCAGCAAGGGACAGCAGAACGGC. Residues: CASSKGQQNG. The whole CDR3 protein is CASSKGQQNGYTF.

A note on this clone: The sequence runs out 3 residues before the end of the CDR3; the remainder is reconstructed from the germline J gene. The chain uses TRBV5-4 and TRBJ2-1; 10 bases are a match to TRBD2. The germline CDR1 and CDR2 sequences are SGHNT and YYREEE (reference sequence). The CDR3 has 16 residues. J was trimmed by 3 bases and V by 1 base; bases with no gene match: 4. The covered CDR3 bases are TGTGCCAGCAGCTTGAATCTAGCGGGAGTCTACAATGAG. Residues: CASSLNLAGVYNE. The CDR3, in full, reads CASSLNLAGVYNEQFF.

Comment on this clone: From the germline J gene comes the end of the CDR3, since the read stops 3 residues before it. The chain couples TRBV7-2 to TRBJ2-3; 7 bases line up with TRBD2. CDR3 size: 15 residues. The germline V gene encodes CDR1 SGHTA and CDR2 FQGNSA. The J segment lost 2 bases and the V segment lost 4 bases, leaving 6 bases of the junction unmatched. CDR3 region: CASSYWGGSTDTQYF. The DNA read from the CDR3 is TGTGCCAGCAGCTACTGGGGGGGGTCCACAGATACG.

The part of the CDR3 DNA that was read is TGCAGCGTCTCCTTGTGGGGGGACACTGAA. Amino acid sequence: CSVSLWGDTE. The entire CDR3 protein reads CSVSLWGDTEAFF. The V and J genes are TRBV29-1 and TRBJ1-1, with D tentatively TRBD1 (5 bases). Coverage ceases 3 residues before the CDR3 finishes, and the germline J gene fills in the end. This CDR3 has 13 amino acids. CDR1 is SQVTM and CDR2 is ANQGSEA in the germline V gene. Deletions cut 6 bases from V and 3 bases from J, with 14 bases between.

Comment on this clone: The CDR3 goes on 3 residues after the read ends, and that part is filled in from the germline J gene. The chain recombines TRBV19 with TRBJ1-1; TRBD1 matches at 7 bases. CDR1 and CDR2 from the germline V gene are LNHDA and SQIVND (reference sequence). The CDR3 consists of 14 residues. The ends lost 0 bases at V and 5 bases at J; junction bases unmatched: 3. The CDR3 is CASSIDQGVTEAFF. The sequenced part of the CDR3 DNA is TGTGCCAGTAGTATAGATCAGGGGGTGACTGAA.

A word on this clone: The read ends 3 residues early relative to the CDR3; the germline J gene fills the gap. The V gene is TRBV6-1, the J gene TRBJ1-3, with D perhaps matching TRBD1 (6 bases). This CDR3 is built from 15 residues. Between the trimmed V and J ends, which lost 2 bases and 2 bases, there was a span of 10 bases. Germline-derived CDR1 and CDR2 are MNHNS and SASEGT. The CDR3 sequence: CASSELQGPGNTIYF. The covered CDR3 bases are TGTGCCAGCAGTGAACTACAGGGCCCTGGAAACACC.

About this clone: The read gets to within 3 residues of the CDR3 end, and the germline J gene fills in the rest. The chain carries TRBV5-6 and TRBJ1-2; the D is unclear. Trimming shortened V by 4 bases and J by 2 bases, and 12 bases separated the two germline ends. From germline, CDR1 is SGHDT and CDR2 YYEEEE. This CDR3 region has 14 residues. The CDR3 sequence is CASSPQMGNYGYTF. The CDR3 DNA, read in part, is TGTGCCAGCAGCCCACAGATGGGCAACTATGGC. The entire variable domain, with the rest obtained from reference TRBV5-6 and TRBJ1-2, is as follows: DAGVTQSPTHLIKTRGQQVTLRCSPKSGHDTVSWYQQALGQGPQFIFQYYEEEERQRGNFPDRFSGHQFPNYSSELNVNALLLGDSALYLCASSPQMGNYGYTFGSGTRLTVV.

In the case of this clone: Coverage ceases 3 residues before the CDR3 finishes, and the germline J gene fills in the end. V and J are TRBV20-1 and TRBJ1-5, with D possibly being TRBD1 (5 bases). The V and J ends lost 3 bases and 4 bases respectively, with 16 bases between them. Per germline, CDR1 DFQATT and CDR2 SNEGSKA (reference sequence). CDR3 size: 15 residues. The sequenced part of the CDR3 DNA is TGCAGTGCTAGCCTTGGGACTGATCCGAATCAGCCC. Amino acids: CSASLGTDPNQP. The CDR3 in its entirety is CSASLGTDPNQPQHF.

Regarding this clone: The junction shows a germline mismatch at one end, possibly a read error. The read comes to an end 3 residues before the CDR3 does, leaving the germline J gene to fill in the end. The rearrangement uses TRBV4-2 and TRBJ1-2; D ambiguous. CDR1 and CDR2 from the germline V gene are LGHNA and YNFKEQ. This CDR3 contains 15 residues. Partial CDR3 DNA: TGCGCCAGCAGCCAACGGACTGACGGAATCGTTGGC. It codes for CASSQRTDGIVG. The entire CDR3 protein is CASSQRTDGIVGYTF.

With regard to this clone: At one of its ends the junction is not consistent with the germline gene, which may arise from a read error. The CDR3 goes on 3 residues after the read ends, and that part is filled in from the germline J gene. The chain combines TRBV4-2 with TRBJ2-3; D might be TRBD1 (5 bases). CDR3 length: 16 residues. Germline CDR1 reads LGHNA; CDR2 reads YNFKEQ. The covered CDR3 bases are TGCGCCAGCAGCCAAGATAGGGGTTCGGGCACAGATACG. Translation: CASSQDRGSGTDT. The entire CDR3 sequence reads CASSQDRGSGTDTQYF.

In the case of this clone: The read terminates 3 residues before the CDR3 end, so the remaining end is supplied by the germline J gene. This chain joins TRBV29-1 and TRBJ2-7, with 9 bases fitting TRBD1. The CDR3 covers 13 residues. Germline values: CDR1 SQVTM, CDR2 ANQGSEA. With 8 bases clipped from V and 5 bases from J, the junction kept 10 bases outside the gene matches. Here the CDR3 reads CSFAGTGSHEQYF. CDR3 bases read: TGCAGCTTCGCCGGGACAGGGTCCCACGAG.

With regard to this clone: Read data end 3 residues before the CDR3 end; the end is taken from the germline J gene. The V gene is TRBV18, the J gene TRBJ1-6; no clear D. CDR1 and CDR2 from the germline V gene are KGHSH and LQKENI. The CDR3 spans 11 residues. The CDR3: CASSPQDSLHF. Incomplete CDR3 DNA: TGTGCCAGCTCACCCCAGGATTCC. The full variable domain, rest sourced from reference TRBV18 and TRBJ1-6, is NAGVMQNPRHLVRRRGQEARLRCSPMKGHSHVYWYRQLPEEGLKFMVYLQKENIIDESGMPKERFSAEFPKEGPSILRIQQVVRGDSAAYFCASSPQDSLHFGNGTRLTVT.

On this clone: Sequencing ends 3 residues short of the CDR3 end; the germline J gene provides the rest. The chain is built from TRBV19 and TRBJ1-2, with D perhaps matching TRBD1 (6 bases). Trimming removed 3 bases at V and 2 bases at J, with 16 bases between. Germline lookup yields CDR1 LNHDA and CDR2 SQIVND (reference sequence). This CDR3 spans 16 amino acids. The sequenced part of the CDR3 DNA is TGTGCCAGTAGTATTACGGGACACTTGCGAAACTATGGC. Translating gives CASSITGHLRNYG. The complete CDR3 sequence is CASSITGHLRNYGYTF.

A remark on this clone: Coverage ceases 3 residues before the CDR3 finishes, and the germline J gene fills in the end. The chain uses TRBV5-1 and TRBJ2-3, with unresolved D. The V end lost 1 base, the J end lost 7 bases, and 13 bases lay between the germline ends. The CDR3 extends over 14 amino acids. CDR1 SGHRS and CDR2 YFSETQ come from the germline V gene. Partial CDR3 DNA: TGCGCCAGCAGCTTGCAATTAGATAGATATACG. Encoded protein: CASSLQLDRYT. The full CDR3 reads CASSLQLDRYTQYF.

In the case of this clone: Read sequence stops 3 residues before the CDR3 end, and the germline J gene provides the missing end. The J gene is TRBJ2-5, the V gene TRBV20-1; 7 bases fit TRBD2. V shed 6 bases and J 5 bases; nucleotides not matched to a gene: 9. The CDR3 is made up of 13 amino acids. Germline V CDR1 and CDR2: DFQATT, SNEGSKA (reference sequence). The CDR3 region is CSAPPGGRETQYF. CDR3 DNA, as far as it was read: TGCAGTGCGCCACCCGGGGGGAGGGAGACC.

As concerns this clone: The sequence runs out 3 residues before the end of the CDR3; the remainder is reconstructed from the germline J gene. The chain recombines TRBV2 with TRBJ1-4, with D possibly TRBD1 on 6 matching bases. V was trimmed by 2 bases and J by 5 bases, leaving 12 bases between them. Germline CDR1 is SNHLY and CDR2 is FYNNEI. This CDR3 spans 15 amino acids. The CDR3 bases that were read are TGTGCCAGCAGTGAACTACAGGGCGGAAATGAAAAA. It yields the protein CASSELQGGNEK. The CDR3 in its entirety is CASSELQGGNEKLFF.

According to its frequency, this clone is medium-sized (0.01 to 0.1%). With the read ending 3 residues before the CDR3 end, the germline J gene is used to fill in that end. The chain joins TRBV29-1 to TRBJ2-7, with 7 bases identical to TRBD1. The CDR3 totals 12 residues. The germline V gene has CDR1 SQVTM and CDR2 ANQGSEA. With 5 bases clipped from V and 2 bases from J, the junction kept 3 bases outside the gene matches. The CDR3 region is CSVRGQTYEQYF. Partial CDR3 DNA: TGCAGCGTTAGGGGACAGACCTACGAG.

As concerns this clone: The read ends 3 residues early relative to the CDR3; the germline J gene fills the gap. This rearrangement joins TRBV7-9 to TRBJ1-2; possibly TRBD1 for D (5 bases). Per the germline V gene, CDR1 is SEHNR and CDR2 is FQNEAQ (reference sequence). CDR3 size: 15 residues. The CDR3 is CASSYRVGDYNDYTF. The sequenced CDR3 bases are TGTGCCAGCAGCTATCGCGTGGGGGACTACAATGAC. Variable domain in full (rest from reference TRBV7-9 and TRBJ1-2): DTGVSQNPRHKITKRGQNVTFRCDPISEHNRLYWYRQTLGQGPEFLTYFQNEAQLEKSRLLSDRFSAERPKGSFSTLEIQRTEQGDSAMYLCASSYRVGDYNDYTFGSGTRLTVV.

A remark on this clone: Read data end 3 residues before the CDR3 end; the end is taken from the germline J gene. J is TRBJ1-3 and V is TRBV5-1; 8 nucleotides match TRBD1. Germline CDR1 SGHRS, CDR2 YFSETQ. J was trimmed by 4 bases and V by 7 bases; bases with no gene match: 10. The CDR3 totals 15 residues. The CDR3 is CASQEQGAKGNTIYF. CDR3 bases read: TGCGCCAGCCAGGAGCAGGGGGCGAAGGGAAACACC.